A selection of T cell receptor beta chains follows, all from one sample in a study of blood T cell repertoires in COVID-19. Libraries were prepared by immunoSEQ multiplex PCR; TCRdb keeps only in-frame clonotypes and omits some of them. The repertoire holds 300,000 to 400,000 clones, 80% to 90% seen once, with roughly 0.99% in the top ten. The specimen was PBMCs or T cells enriched from blood (not recorded which). The source of these receptors is a man aged 18 to 29 who had recovered from COVID-19. Each CDR3 is given with its conserved first and last residue. The D gene is left open where the match is weak. Part of the rows lack a size; the others show once, few, many or a class for expanded clones.

NA NA TRBJ1-2 TRBV10-3 TGTGCCATCAGTGACTCGGGTCCCTGGAACTATGGCTACACCTTC CAISDSGPWNYGYTF
NA NA TRBJ1-2 TRBV29-1 TGCAGCGTCCCCCCGAACCAGCCCGGACTGGGAAACTATGGCTACACCTTC CSVPPNQPGLGNYGYTF
NA NA TRBJ1-3 TRBV7-3 TGTGCCAGCAGCTTAGGAGGGGAAGGAAACACCATATATTTT CASSLGGEGNTIYF
NA TRBD2 TRBJ2-3 TRBV6-5 TGTGCCAGCATTAAGTGGCGGGAGGGCGCAGATACGCAGTATTTT CASIKWREGADTQYF
once TRBD2 TRBJ2-3 TRBV7-3 TGTGCCAGCAGCTCCATGGGGCTAGCGGGTACGCAGTATTTT CASSSMGLAGTQYF
NA TRBD1 TRBJ2-6 TRBV19 TGTGCCAGTAGTGCCGACACAGGGGGCGCGAGTCCTGGGGCCAACGTCCTGACTTTC CASSADTGGASPGANVLTF
NA NA TRBJ2-7 TRBV5-1 TGCGCCAGCAGCTTGGCCCGGTCCCATTCCTACTACGAGCAGTACTTC CASSLARSHSYYEQYF
NA NA TRBJ2-1 TRBV24-1 TGTGCCACCAGTGAATCTGACTGGAATGAGCAGTTCTTC CATSESDWNEQFF
few NA TRBJ1-2 TRBV4-1 TGCGCCAGCAGCCAAGTTATACAGGGTTGGTATGGCTACACCTTC CASSQVIQGWYGYTF
NA NA TRBJ1-4 TRBV6-5 TGTGCCAGCAGTTACTCCCAGGGAGACAGGCATTTTTTT CASSYSQGDRHFF
NA NA TRBJ1-4 TRBV12-3/TRBV12-4 TGTGCCAGCAGTTTCAGTACCGAAAAACTGTTTTTT CASSFSTEKLFF
NA TRBD2 TRBJ2-1 TRBV9 TGTGCCAGCAGCCCCCGGGGGGAGGGAGGGGCCAATGAGCAGTTCTTC CASSPRGEGGANEQFF
once TRBD1 TRBJ1-2 TRBV30 TGTGCCTGGGACAGGGAGACTGGCTACACCTTC CAWDRETGYTF
NA TRBD1 TRBJ2-1 TRBV6-2/TRBV6-3 TGTGCCAGCACCCCGTGGACAGGGACGTTCAATGAGCAGTTCTTC CASTPWTGTFNEQFF
once TRBD1 TRBJ1-5 TRBV18 TGTGCCAGCTCACCGGGATGGGGGACAGCTTATCAGCCCCAGCATTTT CASSPGWGTAYQPQHF
NA TRBD1 TRBJ1-1 TRBV11-2 TGTGCCAGCAGCCCGCGGACAGGTCGCATGAACACTGAAGCTTTCTTT CASSPRTGRMNTEAFF
NA NA TRBJ2-2 TRBV7-7 TGTGCCAGCAGTGTGGGAGACACCGGGGAGCTGTTTTTT CASSVGDTGELFF
NA TRBD1 TRBJ1-1 TRBV7-9 TGTGCCAGCAGCGGAGGCCCGGGACAGGTGAACACTGAAGCTTTCTTT CASSGGPGQVNTEAFF
NA TRBD1 TRBJ1-1 TRBV7-2 TGTGCCAGCAGCCCCCGGGACAGGGGCACTGAAGCTTTCTTT CASSPRDRGTEAFF
many NA TRBJ1-5 TRBV3-1/TRBV3-2 TGTGCCAGCAGCCAAGATCCCACAAATAGCAATCAGCCCCAGCATTTT CASSQDPTNSNQPQHF
NA NA TRBJ1-2 TRBV29-1 TGCAGCGTTGTCCGGGGGTATGGCTACACCTTC CSVVRGYGYTF
NA TRBD2 TRBJ2-7 TRBV20-1 TGCAGTGCTAGTGTAGCGGGAGGAATTGGGAGCTCCTACGAGCAGTACTTC CSASVAGGIGSSYEQYF